These 22 T cell receptor beta chains share one sample of origin, sequenced in a study of post-analysis software for immune sequencing data. Presence of unique molecular identifiers characterized the TCR beta cDNA libraries. Each CDR3 protein gets one entry after TCRdb re-called the PCR reads with MiXCR. The sample lists fewer than 850,000 distinct CDR3 sequences, 25% to 30% seen once, with under 0.7% in the top ten. General study findings and limits: Five or six TRBV segments were significantly more frequent in patients than in controls. TRBV5-6, TRBV5-1 and TRBV20-1 were among these segments.

These receptors' antigens are unknown. Material: blood. The receptors originated from a girl aged 5-17 years with multiple sclerosis.

This sequence joins TRBV15 and TRBJ2-7; TRBD1 is a possible D gene (6 bases). Trimming cost V 0 bases and J 2 bases, with 8 bases left between them. Germline CDR1 LNHNV, CDR2 YYDKDF (reference sequence). The CDR3 sequence is 14 residues long. This CDR3 reads CATSRDPGAYEQYF. For the CDR3, the DNA is TGTGCCACCAGCAGAGATCCAGGGGCCTACGAGCAGTACTTC.

The gene calls are TRBV27 and TRBJ2-7; D unclear. Germline V gives CDR1 MNHEY, CDR2 SMNVEV (reference sequence). This CDR3 comprises 11 residues. V was pared by 10 bases and J by 3 bases, with 10 bases between. The CDR3 loop reads CATGGFYEQYF. The CDR3 DNA reads TGTGCCACGGGTGGGTTCTACGAGCAGTACTTC.

The rearrangement links TRBV4-3 to TRBJ2-3; 7 positions match TRBD2. V shed 0 bases, J shed 6 bases, and the junction held 9 bases outside the gene matches. This CDR3 is 16 amino acids long. In germline, CDR1 is LGHNA, CDR2 YSLEER. The CDR3 protein is CASSQDPRTRLDTQYF. For the CDR3, the DNA is TGCGCCAGCAGCCAAGACCCGAGGACTAGATTGGATACGCAGTATTTT.

Only a few counts were recorded for this clonotype. J is TRBJ2-1 and V is TRBV20-1; D remains unclear. V was shortened by 3 bases and J by 4 bases, with 16 bases between the two germline ends. This CDR3 is built from 15 residues. The V gene's germline CDR1 is DFQATT and CDR2 SNEGSKA (reference sequence). The CDR3 loop reads CSARAVRLGYNEQFF. The CDR3 nucleotides are TGCAGTGCTAGGGCGGTAAGGCTCGGGTACAATGAGCAGTTCTTC.

The rearrangement joins TRBV7-8 to TRBJ2-1; possible D gene TRBD1, 5 bases. V shed 4 bases and J shed 0 bases, with 13 bases lying between them. Germline V CDR1 and CDR2: SGHVS, FQNEAQ. The CDR3 sequence is 16 residues long. CDR3 in amino acids: CASSSPGSSSYNEQFF. CDR3 coding DNA: TGTGCCAGCAGCTCCCCAGGGTCGAGCTCCTACAATGAGCAGTTCTTC.

The V and J genes are TRBV6-5 and TRBJ2-5, with TRBD2 as a possible D gene (6 bases). With 0 bases removed from V and 2 bases from J, the gap between germline ends came to 10 bases. Germline V gives CDR1 MNHEY, CDR2 SVGAGI. This CDR3 has 15 residues. In DNA, the CDR3 is TGTGCCAGCAGTTACTCTTGGGGGGTGCAAGAGACCCAGTACTTC. Translating it yields CASSYSWGVQETQYF.

The chain links TRBV11-2 to TRBJ1-3; no firm D call. The ends were cut back, 3 bases at V and 0 bases at J, with 9 bases in the middle. The CDR3 length is 15 residues. Germline CDR1 reads SGHAT; CDR2 reads FQNNGV. CDR3 sequence reads: CASSFGGHSGNTIYF. CDR3 bases: TGTGCCAGCAGCTTCGGTGGCCACTCTGGAAACACCATATATTTT.

This clonotype appeared a few times. The V gene is TRBV10-3, the J gene TRBJ2-3, with TRBD2 matching over 13 bases. This CDR3 has 15 amino acids. The trim removed 6 bases at V and 1 base at J, leaving 1 base unmatched. Germline CDR1 is ENHRY and CDR2 is SYGVKD. CDR3 sequence: CAISGLAGGTDTQYF. The CDR3 bases are TGTGCCATCAGCGGACTAGCGGGGGGCACAGATACGCAGTATTTT.

J is TRBJ2-5 and V is TRBV28; 8 bases are a match to TRBD1. The end of the DNA aligns better with TRBJ2-7, so the J call may be wrong. Germline V gene data show CDR1 as MDHEN and CDR2 as SYDVKM. The CDR3 has 12 amino acids. Here the CDR3 DNA reads TGTGCCAGCACGGACAGGGCCGTCGAGCAGTACTTC. It is translated as CASTDRAVEQYF.

This clonotype was observed at least ten times. The CDR3 DNA reads as TGCAGCGTCAAAACCACAGGGGGTGAGCAGTTCTTC. This gives the protein CSVKTTGGEQFF. The chain carries TRBV29-1 and TRBJ2-1; TRBD1 matches at 8 bases. The CDR3 consists of 12 residues. The germline CDR1 and CDR2 sequences are SQVTM and ANQGSEA. The junction had 7 bases not matched to a gene; V was cut back by 6 bases and J by 9 bases.

This clonotype showed up many times. V and J are TRBV7-9 and TRBJ2-5, with no clear D. Matching the DNA end better, TRBJ2-7 makes the J call doubtful. Germline CDR1 is SEHNR and CDR2 is FQNEAQ (reference sequence). The CDR3 spans 13 residues. The DNA of the CDR3 is TGTGCCAGCAGCTTAGTGCCAGAATACGAGCAGTACTTC. As protein: CASSLVPEYEQYF.

This clonotype was counted only a few times. The chain joins TRBV5-1 to TRBJ1-1; D gene unclear. This CDR3 is built from 12 residues. Per germline, CDR1 SGHRS and CDR2 YFSETQ. The V end was cut by 3 bases, the J end by 13 bases, with 16 bases between. For the CDR3, the DNA is TGCGCCAGCAGCTCACCGGGAGCTGGGGTTTTCTTT. Protein product: CASSSPGAGVFF.

This clonotype came up once. This may come from a read error, since a much larger clone is one base off. V usage is TRBV29-1 and J usage is TRBJ2-7; perhaps TRBD2 as D (5 bases). The CDR3 loop spans 13 amino acids. CDR1 SQVTM and CDR2 ANQGSEA come from the germline V gene. The CDR3 region has the DNA TGCAGCGTTGCTAGCCAGGTCTCCTACGAGCGGTACTTC. This translates into CSVASQVSYERYF.

This chain joins TRBV5-1 and TRBJ2-3; D gene unclear. Germline CDR1 SGHRS, CDR2 YFSETQ. The V end was cut by 6 bases, the J end by 2 bases, with 10 bases between. The CDR3 runs 13 residues. In DNA form, the CDR3 reads TGCGCCAGCACGGATTCCTCCACAGATACGCAGTATTTT. It yields the protein CASTDSSTDTQYF.

CDR3 DNA sequence: TGCAGCGTTGAGACACCTAGCACTCCCATAGAGACCCAGTACTTC. Translating it yields CSVETPSTPIETQYF. The chain employs TRBV29-1 and TRBJ2-5; possibly TRBD2 for D (5 bases). V shed 3 bases and J shed 4 bases, with 18 bases lying between them. The CDR3 spans 15 residues. The germline V gene has CDR1 SQVTM and CDR2 ANQGSEA.

J is TRBJ2-1 and V is TRBV27; 7 bases align to TRBD2. Germline CDR1 MNHEY, CDR2 SMNVEV (reference sequence). V lost 6 bases and J lost 3; bases outside the gene matches: 8. The CDR3 is 15 residues long. The CDR3 loop reads CASSGTSVLYNEQFF. For the CDR3, the DNA is TGTGCCAGCAGCGGTACTAGCGTACTCTACAATGAGCAGTTCTTC.

The rearrangement uses TRBV10-3 and TRBJ1-5; D gene ambiguous. V lost 0 bases and J 5 bases, leaving 5 bases between the germline ends. Germline CDR1 ENHRY, CDR2 SYGVKD. The CDR3 sequence is 13 residues long. The CDR3 is CAISESGYQPQHF. For the CDR3, the DNA is TGTGCCATCAGTGAGTCTGGATATCAGCCCCAGCATTTT.

The V call is TRBV10-3, the J call TRBJ1-1; 12 nucleotides align to TRBD1. CDR3 length equals 16 residues. The germline gives CDR1 ENHRY, CDR2 SYGVKD. V shed 5 bases, J shed 4 bases, and the junction held 8 bases outside the gene matches. Written as DNA, the CDR3 is TGTGCCATCAGTCCGGGACAGGGGGCCGGGCCCACTGAAGCTTTCTTT. This gives the protein CAISPGQGAGPTEAFF.

This clonotype was seen only a few times. V usage is TRBV3-1 and J usage is TRBJ2-4; D ambiguous. The CDR3 is 12 amino acids. In germline, CDR1 is LGHDT, CDR2 YNNKEL (reference sequence). V dropped 4 bases and J dropped 8 bases, with 9 bases sitting between them. The DNA of the CDR3 is TGTGCCAGCAGCCCGGGCTGGGACATTCAGTACTTC. Its translation is CASSPGWDIQYF. Together with reference TRBV3-1 and TRBJ2-4, the CDR3 gives the full variable domain: DTAVSQTPKYLVTQMGNDKSIKCEQNLGHDTMYWYKQDSKKFLKIMFSYNNKELIINETVPNRFSPKSPDKAHLNLHINSLELGDSAVYFCASSPGWDIQYFGAGTRLSVL.

The chain joins TRBV6-5 to TRBJ1-1; 7 positions agree with TRBD1. With 8 bases clipped from V and 6 bases from J, the junction kept 3 bases outside the gene matches. The CDR3 is 11 amino acids. Looked up from germline, CDR1 is MNHEY and CDR2 is SVGAGI. The CDR3 loop reads CASGQGAEAFF. The CDR3 DNA reads as TGTGCCAGCGGTCAGGGGGCTGAAGCTTTCTTT.

This clonotype was seen more than once but under ten times. One junction end disagrees with the germline gene, perhaps due to a read error. The chain employs TRBV7-9 and TRBJ2-7; the match to TRBD1 covers 9 bases. This CDR3 has 17 amino acids. Germline V gene lookup returns CDR1 SEHNR and CDR2 FQNEAQ (reference sequence). In DNA form, the CDR3 reads TGTGCCAGTAGCTCCGGACAGGGGCAAGAACCCGTTTACGAGCAGTACTTC. Amino acid sequence: CASSSGQGQEPVYEQYF.

The rearrangement joins TRBV28 to TRBJ2-7; D ambiguous. The CDR3 extends over 15 amino acids. From germline, CDR1 is MDHEN and CDR2 SYDVKM. Trimming left V 2 bases short and J 3 bases short, with 14 bases between. The CDR3 loop reads CASSLAGSTIYEQYF. The CDR3 region has the DNA TGTGCCAGCAGTTTAGCAGGTTCTACGATCTACGAGCAGTACTTC.